This passage covers 13 T cell receptor beta chains from one sample sequenced in a study of T cell repertoires in cytomegalovirus infection (dated by TCRdb to between 2019 and 2020). No antigen is known for these receptors. The treatment or condition label here, explained by the study, means: in vitro stimulation with specific CMV peptide epitopes to enrich CMV-specific T cells. The run used an Illumina HiSeq 1500. TCRdb itself trimmed the public reads at Q25 with fastp, ran MiXCR and retained productive beta chains. Entries are consolidated by CDR3 protein sequence, retaining the most common genes and DNA. Present in this sample are 570,000 or so distinct CDR3 sequences, approximately 40% of which were seen just once. Jointly, the top ten make up about 48% of the sample. The specimen comprised cultured PBMCs, sampled from culture after CMV antigen stimulation. The receptors were sampled from a human donor in good health (CMV status not recorded). Some clones in this sample may be carry-over from other donors' samples.

The V and J genes are TRBV7-2 and TRBJ2-5; maybe TRBD1 (5 bases). CDR3 length: 15 residues. The germline gives CDR1 SGHTA, CDR2 FQGNSA. The V gene lost 3 bases and the J gene lost 1 base, with 12 bases spanning the gap. The CDR3 DNA reads as TGTGCCAGCAGCTTGAACAGGATCCTCCAAGAGACCCAGTACTTC. Amino acids: CASSLNRILQETQYF.

The V gene is TRBV18, the J gene TRBJ1-2; D is unclear. Germline V gene lookup returns CDR1 KGHSH and CDR2 LQKENI. Trimming cost V 2 bases and J 2 bases, with 9 bases left between them. The CDR3 totals 14 residues. Here the CDR3 reads CASSPNTGNYGYTF. The CDR3 region has the DNA TGTGCCAGCTCACCAAATACGGGGAACTATGGCTACACCTTC.

This chain connects TRBV7-2 to TRBJ2-7; D is undetermined. Germline values: CDR1 SGHTA, CDR2 FQGNSA. CDR3 length: 14 residues. V lost 6 bases, J lost 0 bases, and 12 bases lay in between. The CDR3 nucleotides are TGTGCCAGCAGTGAACCCCCGCGCTCCTACGAGCAGTACTTC. Its translation is CASSEPPRSYEQYF.

The genes are TRBV4-3 and TRBJ2-1; no clear D gene. Germline V gives CDR1 LGHNA, CDR2 YSLEER. This CDR3 contains 16 residues. V lost 0 bases, J lost 2 bases, and 11 bases lay in between. This CDR3 is CASSQDWSSPYNEQFF. The DNA for the CDR3 is TGCGCCAGCAGCCAAGATTGGAGTTCACCCTACAATGAGCAGTTCTTC.

A few counts support this clonotype. V gene TRBV10-3 combines with J gene TRBJ2-1, with 9 bases matching TRBD2. Germline CDR1 ENHRY, CDR2 SYGVKD. The trim removed 0 bases at V and 8 bases at J, leaving 8 bases unmatched. This CDR3 region has 16 residues. The CDR3 here is CAISESSGSIVHEQFF. DNA for the CDR3: TGTGCCATCAGTGAGTCTAGCGGGAGTATTGTGCATGAGCAGTTCTTC.

The gene calls are TRBV7-2 and TRBJ2-6; D is unresolved. Trimming shortened V by 4 bases and J by 4 bases, and 8 bases separated the two germline ends. This CDR3 contains 14 residues. Germline V gene sequence: CDR1 SGHTA, CDR2 FQGNSA. Here the CDR3 DNA reads TGTGCCAGCAGCTCTATGGGGGGGGCCAACGTCCTGACTTTC. Its protein is CASSSMGGANVLTF.

There are a few counts of this clonotype. The gene calls are TRBV5-1 and TRBJ2-5, with 8 positions matching TRBD2. CDR1 and CDR2 (germline): SGHRS, YFSETQ. After removal of 0 bases from V and 10 bases from J, the junction contained 17 bases not matched to a gene. The CDR3 runs 17 residues. CDR3 protein: CASSLAVSGNSIRSQYF. The CDR3, as DNA: TGCGCCAGCAGCTTGGCCGTTAGCGGGAACTCTATTCGGAGCCAGTACTTC. The entire variable domain, with the rest obtained from reference TRBV5-1 and TRBJ2-5, is as follows: KAGVTQTPRYLIKTRGQQVTLSCSPISGHRSVSWYQQTPGQGLQFLFEYFSETQRNKGNFPGRFSGRQFSNSRSEMNVSTLELGDSALYLCASSLAVSGNSIRSQYFGPGTRLLVL.

The V and J genes are TRBV15 and TRBJ1-4, with 7 bases fitting TRBD1. Germline trimming cut 5 bases from V and 7 bases from J; bases unmatched to any gene: 4. This CDR3 region has 13 residues. The V gene's germline CDR1 is LNHNV and CDR2 YYDKDF (reference sequence). CDR3 in DNA: TGTGCCACCAGCCCGACAGGGATTGAAAAACTGTTTTTT. This gives the protein CATSPTGIEKLFF.

The chain recombines TRBV6-1 with TRBJ1-4, with a possible D match to TRBD1 (5 bases). Germline V lookup: CDR1 MNHNS, CDR2 SASEGT. The CDR3 covers 14 residues. V gave up 7 bases and J gave up 7 bases, with 16 bases separating them. As DNA, the CDR3 is TGTGCCAGCAACTCAGCAGGGCAGGGTGAAAAACTGTTTTTT. Its protein product is CASNSAGQGEKLFF.

Only a few counts were recorded for this clonotype. The chain is built from TRBV28 and TRBJ2-5, with 7 bases identical to TRBD1. Trimming took 5 bases from V and 2 from J; bases not matched to a gene: 14. There are 17 residues in the CDR3. From germline, CDR1 is MDHEN and CDR2 SYDVKM. Written as DNA, the CDR3 is TGTGCCAGCAGTGAACTACAGGGGATGGGACCTCAAGAGACCCAGTACTTC. Translation: CASSELQGMGPQETQYF.

The chain recombines TRBV11-2 with TRBJ2-2, with a tentative D call TRBD2 (5 bases). Germline loops: CDR1 SGHAT, CDR2 FQNNGV. V was trimmed by 5 bases and J by 6 bases, leaving 13 bases between them. This CDR3 is built from 14 residues. The CDR3 is CASSTRVRAGELFF. CDR3 nucleotide sequence: TGTGCCAGCAGCACAAGGGTGAGGGCCGGGGAGCTGTTTTTT.

The V gene is TRBV6-5, the J gene TRBJ2-2, with 14 bases aligning to TRBD2. The CDR3 totals 19 residues. V shed 7 bases and J 3 bases; nucleotides not matched to a gene: 13. Germline lookup yields CDR1 MNHEY and CDR2 SVGAGI. The CDR3 DNA sequence: TGTGCCAGCACCAAAAAGGGACTAGCGGGAGTAAAGGACACCGGGGAGCTGTTTTTT. Amino acids: CASTKKGLAGVKDTGELFF.

This clonotype was counted many times. In DNA, the CDR3 is TGTGCCAGCAGTTTTAGGGGAGGCAATGAGCAGTTCTTC. Translating it yields CASSFRGGNEQFF. This chain connects TRBV7-2 to TRBJ2-1, with D possibly matching TRBD2 (6 bases). V was shortened by 6 bases and J by 6 bases, with 12 bases between the two germline ends. CDR1 is SGHTA and CDR2 is FQGNSA in the germline V gene. The CDR3 consists of 13 residues. Based on the CDR3 plus reference TRBV7-2 and TRBJ2-1, the full variable domain is GAGVSQSPSNKVTEKGKDVELRCDPISGHTALYWYRQSLGQGLEFLIYFQGNSAPDKSGLPSDRFSAERTGGSVSTLTIQRTQQEDSAVYLCASSFRGGNEQFFGPGTRLTVL.